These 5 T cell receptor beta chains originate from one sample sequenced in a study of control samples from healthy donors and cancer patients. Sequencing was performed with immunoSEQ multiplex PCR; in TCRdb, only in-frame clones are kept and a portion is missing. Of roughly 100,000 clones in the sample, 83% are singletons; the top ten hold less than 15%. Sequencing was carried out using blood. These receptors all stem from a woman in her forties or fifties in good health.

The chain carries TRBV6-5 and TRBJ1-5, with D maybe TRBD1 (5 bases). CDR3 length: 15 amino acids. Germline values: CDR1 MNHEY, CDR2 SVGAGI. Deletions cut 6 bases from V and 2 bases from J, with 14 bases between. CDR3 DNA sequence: TGTGCCAGCAGAAGACAGCCCGCTGGCAATCAGCCCCAGCATTTT. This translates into CASRRQPAGNQPQHF.

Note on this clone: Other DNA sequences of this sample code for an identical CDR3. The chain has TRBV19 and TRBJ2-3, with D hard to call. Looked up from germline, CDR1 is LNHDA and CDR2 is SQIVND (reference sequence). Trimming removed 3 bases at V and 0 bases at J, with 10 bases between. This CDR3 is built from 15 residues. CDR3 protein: CASSMDRASTDTQYF. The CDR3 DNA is TGTGCCAGTAGTATGGATCGTGCTAGCACAGATACGCAGTATTTT.

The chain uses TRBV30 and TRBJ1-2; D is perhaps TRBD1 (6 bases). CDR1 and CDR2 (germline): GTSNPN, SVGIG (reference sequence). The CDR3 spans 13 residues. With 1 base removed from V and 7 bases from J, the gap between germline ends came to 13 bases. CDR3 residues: CAWSGGQFGGYTF. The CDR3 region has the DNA TGTGCCTGGAGTGGTGGACAGTTCGGTGGCTACACCTTC. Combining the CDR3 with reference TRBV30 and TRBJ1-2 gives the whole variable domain SQTIHQWPATLVQPVGSPLSLECTVEGTSNPNLYWYRQAAGRGLQLLFYSVGIGQISSEVPQNLSASRPQDRQFILSSKKLLLSDSGFYLCAWSGGQFGGYTFGSGTRLTVV.

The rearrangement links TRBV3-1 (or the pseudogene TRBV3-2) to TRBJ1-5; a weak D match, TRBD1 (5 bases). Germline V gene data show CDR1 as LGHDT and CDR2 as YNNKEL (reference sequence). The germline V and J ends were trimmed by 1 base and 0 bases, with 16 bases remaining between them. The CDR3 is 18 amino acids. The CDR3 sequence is CASSQAGQARNSNQPQHF. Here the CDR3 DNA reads TGTGCCAGCAGCCAAGCAGGACAAGCTCGTAATAGCAATCAGCCCCAGCATTTT.

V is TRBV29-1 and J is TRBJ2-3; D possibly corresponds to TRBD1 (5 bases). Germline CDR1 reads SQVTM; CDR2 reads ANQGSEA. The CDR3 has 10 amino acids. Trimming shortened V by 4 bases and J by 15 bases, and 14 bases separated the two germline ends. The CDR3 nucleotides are TGCAGCGTTGGGCAGGGATGGAGATATTTT. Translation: CSVGQGWRYF.